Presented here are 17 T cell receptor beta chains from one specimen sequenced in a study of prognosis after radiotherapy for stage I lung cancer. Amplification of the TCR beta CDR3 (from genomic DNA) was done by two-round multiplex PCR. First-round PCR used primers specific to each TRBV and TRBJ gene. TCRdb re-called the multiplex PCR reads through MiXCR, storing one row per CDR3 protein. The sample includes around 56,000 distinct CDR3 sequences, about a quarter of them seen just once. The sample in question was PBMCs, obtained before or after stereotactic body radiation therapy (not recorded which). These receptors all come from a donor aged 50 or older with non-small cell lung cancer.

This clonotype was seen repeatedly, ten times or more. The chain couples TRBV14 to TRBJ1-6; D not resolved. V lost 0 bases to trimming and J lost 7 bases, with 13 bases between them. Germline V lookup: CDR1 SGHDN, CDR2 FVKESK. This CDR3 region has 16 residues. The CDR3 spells CASSQERSGFNSPLHF. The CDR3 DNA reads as TGTGCCAGCAGCCAAGAAAGAAGCGGGTTCAATTCACCCCTCCACTTT.

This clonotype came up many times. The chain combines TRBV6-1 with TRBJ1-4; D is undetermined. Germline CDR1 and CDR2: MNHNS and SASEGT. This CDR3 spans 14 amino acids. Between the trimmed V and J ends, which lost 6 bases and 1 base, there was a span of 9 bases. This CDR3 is CASSRGRTNEKLFF. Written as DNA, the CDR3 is TGTGCCAGCAGCCGGGGAAGAACTAATGAAAAACTGTTTTTT.

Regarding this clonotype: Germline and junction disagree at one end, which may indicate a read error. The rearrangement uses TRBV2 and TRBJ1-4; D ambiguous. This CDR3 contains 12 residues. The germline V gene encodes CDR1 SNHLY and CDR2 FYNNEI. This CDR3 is CASVIDGEKLVF. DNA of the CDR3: TGTGCCAGCGTGATAGATGGTGAAAAACTGGTTTTT.

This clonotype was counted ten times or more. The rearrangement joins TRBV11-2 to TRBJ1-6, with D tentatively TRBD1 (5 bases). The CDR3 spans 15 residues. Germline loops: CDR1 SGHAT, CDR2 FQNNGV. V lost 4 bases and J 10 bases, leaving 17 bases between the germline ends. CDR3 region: CASSSGTQDRSPLHF. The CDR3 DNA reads TGTGCCAGCAGCTCGGGGACCCAAGATAGATCACCCCTCCACTTT.

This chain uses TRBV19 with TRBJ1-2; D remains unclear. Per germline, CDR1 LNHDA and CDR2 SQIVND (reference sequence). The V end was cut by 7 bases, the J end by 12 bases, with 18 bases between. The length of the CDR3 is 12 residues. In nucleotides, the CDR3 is TGTGCCAGTACCCCTGGCTTGTATGGACACACCTTC. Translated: CASTPGLYGHTF.

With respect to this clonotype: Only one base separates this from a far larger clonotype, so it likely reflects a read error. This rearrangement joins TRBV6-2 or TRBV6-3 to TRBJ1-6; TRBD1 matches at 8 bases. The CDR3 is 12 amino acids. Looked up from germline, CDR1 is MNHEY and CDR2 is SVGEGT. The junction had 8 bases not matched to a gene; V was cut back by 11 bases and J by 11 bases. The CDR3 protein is CAFLTGVAPLHF. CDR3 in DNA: TGTGCCTTCCTGACAGGGGTGGCACCCCTCCACTTT.

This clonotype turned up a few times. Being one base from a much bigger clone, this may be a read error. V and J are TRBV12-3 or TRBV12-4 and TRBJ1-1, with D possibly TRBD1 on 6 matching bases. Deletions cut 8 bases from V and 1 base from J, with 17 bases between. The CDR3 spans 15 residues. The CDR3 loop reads CASAGGLSGNTEAFF. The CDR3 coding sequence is TGTGCCAGCGCCGGGGGGCTAAGTGGGAACACTGAAGCTTTCTTT.

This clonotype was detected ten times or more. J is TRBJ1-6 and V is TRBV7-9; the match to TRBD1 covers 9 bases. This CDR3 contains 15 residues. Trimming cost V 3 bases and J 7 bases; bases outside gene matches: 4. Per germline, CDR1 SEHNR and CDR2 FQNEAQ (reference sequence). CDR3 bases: TGTGCCAGCAGCTTTACTGACAGGGGGAATTCACCCCTCCACTTT. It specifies CASSFTDRGNSPLHF.

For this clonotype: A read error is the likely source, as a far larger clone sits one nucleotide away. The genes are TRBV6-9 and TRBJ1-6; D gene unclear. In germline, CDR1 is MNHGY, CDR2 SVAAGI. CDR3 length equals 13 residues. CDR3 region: CASSYSGRSHLHF. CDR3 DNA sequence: TGTGCCAGCAGTTATTCCGGGAGATCACACCTCCACTTT.

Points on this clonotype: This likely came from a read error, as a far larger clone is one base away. Here the CDR3 DNA reads TGTGCCAGCAGACGACTAGCGGGGTGGCTCGGCGGGGAGCTGTTTTTT. It yields the protein CASRRLAGWLGGELFF. The chain carries TRBV6-2 or TRBV6-3 and TRBJ2-2; TRBD2 aligns across 11 bases. There are 16 residues in the CDR3. V lost 6 bases and J lost 7; bases outside the gene matches: 10. Per the germline V gene, CDR1 is MNHEY and CDR2 is SVGEGT.

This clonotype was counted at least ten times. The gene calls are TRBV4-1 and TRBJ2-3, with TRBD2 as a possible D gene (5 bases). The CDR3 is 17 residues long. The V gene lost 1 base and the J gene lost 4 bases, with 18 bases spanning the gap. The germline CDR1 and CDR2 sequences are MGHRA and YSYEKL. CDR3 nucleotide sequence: TGCGCCAGCAGCCAAGTCCGGACTTTAGGAAGCCCAGATACGCAGTATTTT. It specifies CASSQVRTLGSPDTQYF.

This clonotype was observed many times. CDR3 bases: TGTGCCAGCAGCCCGGAGTGGGACTACGAGCAGTACTTC. Amino acids: CASSPEWDYEQYF. This rearrangement joins TRBV6-1 to TRBJ2-7; D gene ambiguous. CDR3 length: 13 residues. The germline gives CDR1 MNHNS, CDR2 SASEGT. V was trimmed by 6 bases and J by 3 bases, leaving 12 bases between them.

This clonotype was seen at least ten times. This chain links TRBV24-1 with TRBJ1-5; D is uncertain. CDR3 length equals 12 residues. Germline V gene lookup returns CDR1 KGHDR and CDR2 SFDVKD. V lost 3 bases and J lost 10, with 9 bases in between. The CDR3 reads CATSDGETPQHF. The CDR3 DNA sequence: TGTGCCACCAGTGATGGGGAAACACCCCAGCATTTT.

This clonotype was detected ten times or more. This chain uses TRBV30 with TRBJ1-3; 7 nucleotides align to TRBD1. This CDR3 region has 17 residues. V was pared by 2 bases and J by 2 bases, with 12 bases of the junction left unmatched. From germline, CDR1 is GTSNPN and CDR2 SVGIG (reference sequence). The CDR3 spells CAWSPLRAGGAGNTIYF. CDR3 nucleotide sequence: TGTGCCTGGAGTCCGTTACGGGCAGGGGGAGCTGGAAACACCATATATTTT.

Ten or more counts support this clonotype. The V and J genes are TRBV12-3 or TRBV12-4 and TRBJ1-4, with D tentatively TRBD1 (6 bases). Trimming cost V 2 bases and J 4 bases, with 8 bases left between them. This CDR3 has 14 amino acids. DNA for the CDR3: TGTGCCAGCAGTTTATCCAGGGGTAATGAAAAACTGTTTTTT. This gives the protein CASSLSRGNEKLFF.

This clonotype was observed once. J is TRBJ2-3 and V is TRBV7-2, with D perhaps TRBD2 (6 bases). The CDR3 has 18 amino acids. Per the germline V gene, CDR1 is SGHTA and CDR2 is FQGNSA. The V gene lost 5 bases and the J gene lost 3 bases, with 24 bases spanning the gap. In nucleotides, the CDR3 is TGTGCCAGCAGCCCGATCCAAGGAGGGCTAGCTGGTACAGATACGCAGTATTTT. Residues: CASSPIQGGLAGTDTQYF.

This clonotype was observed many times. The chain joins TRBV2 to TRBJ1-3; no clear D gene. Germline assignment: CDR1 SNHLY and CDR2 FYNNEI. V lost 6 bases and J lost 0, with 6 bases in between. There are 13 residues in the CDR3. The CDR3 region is CASSSFSGNTIYF. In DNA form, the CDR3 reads TGTGCCAGCAGCTCCTTCTCTGGAAACACCATATATTTT.